A selection of T cell receptor beta chains follows, all from one sample in a study of early T cells in non-severe SARS-CoV-2 infection. TCRdb independently ran MiXCR on the 5' RACE reads; one entry per CDR3 protein. Of tens of thousands of distinct CDR3 sequences in the sample, 5.5% to 6.5% are singletons; the top ten hold around 4.3%. The sample taken for sequencing was whole blood. These receptors all come from an adult who was a healthcare worker with PCR-confirmed SARS-CoV-2 infection or an uninfected control (not recorded which). CDR3s include the opening cysteine and the closing phenylalanine or tryptophan.

TRBV7-2	TRBJ2-7	CASSYYRGPPYEQYF
TRBV28	TRBJ2-7	CASKNPGQGPYEQYF
TRBV19	TRBJ1-2	CATRDRTSLNYGYTF
TRBV20-1	TRBJ1-3	CSALEENTIYF
TRBV4-1	TRBJ1-2	CASSYDSGNYGYTF
TRBV6-2/TRBV6-3	TRBJ2-7	CASRTGAGEQYF
TRBV7-8	TRBJ2-7	CASSLNRDISYEQYF
TRBV7-2	TRBJ1-5	CASSLTSGYNQPQHF
TRBV29-1	TRBJ2-6	CSVEVGQVGANVLTF
TRBV7-2	TRBJ1-1	CASSLGRPQGVGTEAFF
TRBV30	TRBJ1-5	CASQMDSNQPQHF
TRBV20-1	TRBJ1-1	CSARASTDTHTEAFF
TRBV6-1	TRBJ2-7	CARLRKLRDRYEQYF
TRBV18	TRBJ1-1	CASSPGLGRANTEAFF
TRBV5-5	TRBJ1-1	CASILEFIKTEAFF
TRBV20-1	TRBJ2-1	CPLVGYNEQFF
TRBV3-1	TRBJ2-5	CASSPYGGVQETQYF
TRBV6-4	TRBJ2-2	CASSDRAGELFF
TRBV6-2/TRBV6-3	TRBJ1-1	CASSHFTSREAFF
TRBV30	TRBJ2-1	CAWSVRPEQFF
TRBV7-2	TRBJ1-1	CASSRGQVRSEAFF
TRBV10-3	TRBJ1-2	CAIGGSQAGGSDRGYTF
TRBV28	TRBJ2-1	CASSTSAGTLHGEQFF
TRBV18	TRBJ1-1	CASSPRTGGWSTEAFF
TRBV7-6	TRBJ2-4	CASSLETGANLAKNIQYF
TRBV5-6	TRBJ2-7	CASSRTGRGSYEQYF
TRBV4-1	TRBJ1-1	CASSNTEGEAFF
TRBV6-2/TRBV6-3	TRBJ1-5	CASSWGLNQPQHF
TRBV4-1	TRBJ1-3	CASSQEEGARGNTIYF
TRBV20-1	TRBJ2-1	CSARDPKGDGEQFF
TRBV4-1	TRBJ2-7	CASSQRAGGSYEQYF
TRBV12-3/TRBV12-4	TRBJ2-3	CASTPGGGIYTQYF
TRBV20-1	TRBJ1-4	CSARLGGNEKLFF
TRBV12-3/TRBV12-4	TRBJ1-1	CASSLVKGTGGTEAFF
TRBV7-2	TRBJ2-5	CASMAVLDFTQYF
TRBV7-9	TRBJ1-1	CASRRGLLDTEAFF
TRBV11-1	TRBJ2-3	CASSWGLAGTDTQYF
TRBV12-5	TRBJ2-3	CASGLTSTGGTDTQYF
TRBV7-2	TRBJ1-6	CASSRAGRQNNSPLHF
TRBV7-3	TRBJ2-5	CASSPGRHETQYF
TRBV28	TRBJ2-1	CASSSMALAGGSREQFF
TRBV12-3/TRBV12-4	TRBJ2-3	CASSPGTGDTQYF
TRBV7-2	TRBJ1-1	CASSLGLMNTEAFF
TRBV25-1	TRBJ2-1	CASSERGGLAGHNEQFF
TRBV6-2/TRBV6-3	TRBJ2-7	CASSYGEIGDEQYF
TRBV7-6	TRBJ1-5	CASSLTGRGDQPQHF
TRBV7-6	TRBJ2-2	CASSLKASDTGELFF
TRBV20-1	TRBJ2-7	CSARGDAYEQYF